These 26 T cell receptor beta chains came from one sample sequenced in a study of OX40 agonist ivuxolimab in advanced cancers. Assay used: immunoSEQ multiplex PCR; TCRdb lists only in-frame clones, some missing. Of 55,000 to 75,000 clones in the sample, approximately 80% were seen once. Sequenced material: CD4+ or CD8+ T cells sorted from blood, taken in a trial of the OX40 agonist ivuxolimab. The source is an adult with an advanced solid tumor such as melanoma, head and neck, liver or kidney cancer.

Details on this clone: The same CDR3 also results from other DNA sequences found in this sample. The chain is built from TRBV4-2 and TRBJ2-2; D is tentatively TRBD1 or TRBD2 (5 bases each). The germline CDR1 and CDR2 sequences are LGHNA and YNFKEQ. The ends were cut back, 0 bases at V and 1 base at J, with 9 bases in the middle. The CDR3 length is 16 residues. This CDR3 is CASSQEGGGNTGELFF. For the CDR3, the DNA is TGTGCCAGCAGCCAAGAAGGTGGGGGGAACACCGGGGAGCTGTTTTTT.

V and J are TRBV28 and TRBJ2-1; D is possibly TRBD1 (5 bases). The CDR3 length is 14 residues. Germline-derived CDR1 and CDR2 are MDHEN and SYDVKM. The V end lost 5 bases, the J end lost 3 bases, and 11 bases lay between the germline ends. CDR3 residues: CASSLQGVYNEQFF. The DNA of the CDR3 is TGTGCCAGCAGTCTCCAGGGTGTCTACAATGAGCAGTTCTTC. The complete variable domain, with remaining parts taken from reference TRBV28 and TRBJ2-1, reads DVKVTQSSRYLVKRTGEKVFLECVQDMDHENMFWYRQDPGLGLRLIYFSYDVKMKEKGDIPEGYSVSREKKERFSLILESASTNQTSMYLCASSLQGVYNEQFFGPGTRLTVL.

V is TRBV7-9 and J is TRBJ2-3; TRBD1 aligns across 11 bases. In germline, CDR1 is SEHNR, CDR2 FQNEAQ (reference sequence). The CDR3 extends over 16 amino acids. The V gene end was trimmed by 2 bases and the J gene end by 4 bases; junction bases not matched to a gene: 5. The CDR3 loop reads CASSLYRDRGSDTQYF. CDR3 nucleotide sequence: TGTGCCAGCAGCTTATATAGGGACAGGGGGTCAGATACGCAGTATTTT. The complete variable domain, with remaining parts taken from reference TRBV7-9 and TRBJ2-3, reads DTGVSQNPRHKITKRGQNVTFRCDPISEHNRLYWYRQTLGQGPEFLTYFQNEAQLEKSRLLSDRFSAERPKGSFSTLEIQRTEQGDSAMYLCASSLYRDRGSDTQYFGPGTRLTVL.

The chain links TRBV6-4 to TRBJ1-3; D is ambiguous. Germline CDR1 reads MRHNA; CDR2 reads SNTAGT. V lost 3 bases to trimming and J lost 0 bases, with 9 bases between them. This CDR3 contains 15 residues. The CDR3 DNA reads as TGTGCCAGCAGTGATCCCTCGGGCTCTGGAAACACCATATATTTT. Its protein is CASSDPSGSGNTIYF.

The chain joins TRBV7-3 to TRBJ1-2; 7 bases fit TRBD1. Germline V lookup: CDR1 SGHTA, CDR2 FQGTGA. CDR3 length equals 14 residues. V was pared by 3 bases and J by 4 bases, with 5 bases of the junction left unmatched. CDR3: CASSFWTGPYGYTF. DNA for the CDR3: TGTGCCAGCAGCTTTTGGACAGGTCCCTATGGCTACACCTTC.

A few counts support this clone. This chain uses TRBV4-2 with TRBJ1-2; 9 bases are a match to TRBD1. Trimming at V came to 5 bases and at J to 4 bases, leaving 11 bases not matched to a gene. Germline V gene data show CDR1 as LGHNA and CDR2 as YNFKEQ. The CDR3 totals 16 residues. CDR3 loop: CASSAPEGQGFYGYTF. DNA of the CDR3: TGTGCCAGCAGCGCCCCAGAAGGACAGGGGTTCTATGGCTACACCTTC.

The J gene is TRBJ2-3, the V gene TRBV6-4; tentative D call: TRBD2 (5 bases). V was shortened by 2 bases and J by 10 bases, with 13 bases between the two germline ends. The CDR3 is 13 residues long. CDR1 MRHNA and CDR2 SNTAGT come from the germline V gene. Here the CDR3 reads CASSDGRLSPQYF. The CDR3 nucleotides read TGTGCCAGCAGTGACGGACGACTATCCCCGCAGTATTTT.

The chain joins TRBV29-1 to TRBJ2-7; TRBD1 might be the D (5 bases). Trimming took off 6 bases at V and 6 bases at J, with 18 bases between the two ends. This CDR3 spans 13 amino acids. Germline V gives CDR1 SQVTM, CDR2 ANQGSEA. DNA of the CDR3: TGCAGCGTACTGGACAATTCGATGGGCGAGCAGTACGTC. The encoded protein is CSVLDNSMGEQYV.

The J gene is TRBJ2-7, the V gene TRBV5-4, with a tentative D call TRBD2 (5 bases). The CDR3 sequence is 14 residues long. Trimming removed 2 bases from V and 3 bases from J, with 12 bases in between. Germline V gene lookup returns CDR1 SGHNT and CDR2 YYREEE (reference sequence). The CDR3 bases are TGTGCCAGCAGCTTAGAGGGTCGGATCTACGAGCAGTACTTC. This gives the protein CASSLEGRIYEQYF. The variable domain in full, completed from reference TRBV5-4 and TRBJ2-7, reads ETGVTQSPTHLIKTRGQQVTLRCSSQSGHNTVSWYQQALGQGPQFIFQYYREEENGRGNFPPRFSGLQFPNYSSELNVNALELDDSALYLCASSLEGRIYEQYFGPGTRLTVT.

This chain joins TRBV19 and TRBJ2-1; the match to TRBD2 covers 16 bases. The germline V gene has CDR1 LNHDA and CDR2 SQIVND (reference sequence). The CDR3 covers 20 residues. The V segment lost 6 bases and the J segment 2 bases; nucleotides outside the gene matches: 13. Here the CDR3 reads CASSQSGTSGRAGTYNEQFF. CDR3 coding DNA: TGTGCCAGTAGCCAATCCGGGACTAGCGGGAGGGCCGGCACCTACAATGAGCAGTTCTTC.

The V gene is TRBV5-4, the J gene TRBJ2-2; D is unresolved. Trimming removed 4 bases from V and 0 bases from J, with 10 bases in between. The germline V gene encodes CDR1 SGHNT and CDR2 YYREEE (reference sequence). CDR3 length: 15 residues. The CDR3 loop reads CASSRSEANTGELFF. Written as DNA, the CDR3 is TGTGCCAGCAGCCGCTCCGAAGCGAACACCGGGGAGCTGTTTTTT.

This sequence joins TRBV28 and TRBJ2-3; TRBD2 matches 7 bases. Germline CDR1 MDHEN, CDR2 SYDVKM. This CDR3 contains 14 residues. The V segment lost 7 bases and the J segment 3 bases; nucleotides outside the gene matches: 7. The CDR3 protein is CASTPYGGTDTQYF. Here the CDR3 DNA reads TGTGCCAGCACCCCCTACGGGGGGACAGATACGCAGTATTTT.

The V gene is TRBV7-9, the J gene TRBJ2-4, with D possibly being TRBD2 (6 bases). V was shortened by 5 bases and J by 12 bases, with 20 bases between the two germline ends. The CDR3 loop spans 14 amino acids. Germline CDR1 is SEHNR and CDR2 is FQNEAQ (reference sequence). CDR3 DNA: TGTGCCAGCAGCGCGGAGACTAGGCAGGATTCTCAGTACTTC. Translated: CASSAETRQDSQYF.

The chain couples TRBV4-1 to TRBJ2-2; 8 bases agree with TRBD1. The germline gives CDR1 MGHRA, CDR2 YSYEKL. The junction had 9 bases not matched to a gene; V was cut back by 3 bases and J by 6 bases. The CDR3 has 16 amino acids. The CDR3 here is CASSQQGAEFAGELFF. The CDR3 bases are TGCGCCAGCAGCCAGCAGGGGGCCGAGTTTGCCGGGGAGCTGTTTTTT.

The J gene is TRBJ2-6, the V gene TRBV7-2; D is unclear. This CDR3 is 17 amino acids long. Germline CDR1 reads SGHTA; CDR2 reads FQGNSA. The germline V and J ends were trimmed by 6 bases and 0 bases, with 15 bases remaining between them. CDR3 amino acids: CASSFGISISGANVLTF. The CDR3 DNA sequence: TGTGCCAGCAGTTTTGGGATCTCCATCTCTGGGGCCAACGTCCTGACTTTC. The full variable domain, with the rest looked up from reference TRBV7-2 and TRBJ2-6, is GAGVSQSPSNKVTEKGKDVELRCDPISGHTALYWYRQSLGQGLEFLIYFQGNSAPDKSGLPSDRFSAERTGGSVSTLTIQRTQQEDSAVYLCASSFGISISGANVLTFGAGSRLTVL.

The chain's CDR3 is CASSQGYGTGYNEQFF. The CDR3 DNA reads TGTGCCAGCAGCCAAGGCTACGGGACAGGGTACAATGAGCAGTTCTTC. The chain combines TRBV14 with TRBJ2-1; TRBD1 matches at 9 bases. Germline CDR1 and CDR2: SGHDN and FVKESK. The CDR3 length is 16 residues. After removal of 1 base from V and 4 bases from J, the junction contained 5 bases not matched to a gene.

V gene TRBV13 combines with J gene TRBJ2-3; TRBD2 matches 14 bases. With 3 bases clipped from V and 10 bases from J, the junction kept 9 bases outside the gene matches. Germline CDR1 PRHDT, CDR2 FYEKMQ (reference sequence). The CDR3 is made up of 16 amino acids. CDR3 in amino acids: CASSLSGTSGGGAQYF. CDR3 coding DNA: TGTGCCAGCAGCTTGTCCGGGACTAGCGGGGGTGGAGCGCAGTATTTT.

This rearrangement joins TRBV10-3 to TRBJ1-2; TRBD1 aligns across 7 bases. The CDR3 totals 15 residues. The germline V gene encodes CDR1 ENHRY and CDR2 SYGVKD. With V trimmed by 0 bases and J by 3 bases, 4 bases remained unmatched. The CDR3 sequence is CAISESETGHYGYTF. For the CDR3, the DNA is TGTGCCATCAGTGAGTCCGAGACAGGGCACTATGGCTACACCTTC.

V and J are TRBV23-1 and TRBJ1-5; 7 bases map to TRBD1. TRBV23-1 is classed as an ORF, of uncertain function. The CDR3 is 20 residues long. The J segment lost 0 bases and the V segment lost 2 bases, leaving 16 bases of the junction unmatched. The CDR3 nucleotides read TGCGCCAGCAGTCAAGACCCGACAGGGAAGAGAGGGTATAGCAATCAGCCCCAGCATTTT. It translates to CASSQDPTGKRGYSNQPQHF.

This chain links TRBV5-4 with TRBJ2-7; no clear D. Germline CDR1 and CDR2: SGHNT and YYREEE (reference sequence). The CDR3 spans 12 residues. V was trimmed by 1 base and J by 0 bases, leaving 2 bases between them. The CDR3 DNA is TGTGCCAGCAGCTTGAACTCCTACGAGCAGTACGTC. Residues: CASSLNSYEQYV.

The V and J genes are TRBV18 and TRBJ2-2; 7 nucleotides line up with TRBD1. In germline, CDR1 is KGHSH, CDR2 LQKENI. Germline trimming cut 1 base from V and 5 bases from J; bases unmatched to any gene: 1. The CDR3 is made up of 14 amino acids. The CDR3 nucleotides are TGTGCCAGCTCACCACTGACAGGGACCGGGGAGCTGTTTTTT. It encodes CASSPLTGTGELFF.

The rearrangement uses TRBV6-6 and TRBJ1-1, with 12 bases lining up with TRBD1. The CDR3 consists of 16 residues. In germline, CDR1 is MNHNY, CDR2 SVGAGI (reference sequence). V lost 7 bases to trimming and J lost 5 bases; unmatched junction nucleotides: 11. CDR3 in amino acids: CASTPGTGGLKTEAFF. The CDR3 region has the DNA TGTGCCAGCACCCCCGGGACAGGGGGCCTTAAGACTGAAGCTTTCTTT.

The chain has TRBV30 and TRBJ2-5, with D perhaps TRBD2 (6 bases). The germline gives CDR1 GTSNPN, CDR2 SVGIG (reference sequence). The CDR3 is 15 residues long. Trimming cost V 1 base and J 5 bases, with 17 bases left between them. The CDR3 protein is CAWSAGTPGVETQYF. CDR3 sequence (DNA): TGTGCCTGGAGTGCAGGGACGCCGGGGGTGGAGACCCAGTACTTC.

The gene calls are TRBV15 and TRBJ2-7; 7 bases map to TRBD2. The CDR3 length is 16 residues. J gave up 3 bases and V 0 bases, and 8 bases lay outside the gene matches. Germline CDR1 is LNHNV and CDR2 is YYDKDF (reference sequence). The CDR3, as DNA: TGTGCCACCAGCAGAGATCGGGCTAGCGGACTCTACGAGCAGTACTTC. Amino acids: CATSRDRASGLYEQYF.

The chain is built from TRBV20-1 and TRBJ1-2; D remains unclear. V was cut by 5 bases and J by 7 bases, with 11 bases left in between. Germline CDR1 reads DFQATT; CDR2 reads SNEGSKA (reference sequence). The CDR3 runs 11 residues. The CDR3 DNA is TGCAGTGCTTCCAGGACTTCTGGCTACACCTTC. Its protein product is CSASRTSGYTF.

This chain links TRBV6-5 with TRBJ1-5; D might be TRBD1 (5 bases). V shed 5 bases and J shed 2 bases, with 10 bases lying between them. The CDR3 contains 14 residues. Germline V gives CDR1 MNHEY, CDR2 SVGAGI. CDR3 nucleotides: TGTGCCAGCAGTCCGGACACTGGCAATCAGCCCCAGCATTTT. This sequence encodes CASSPDTGNQPQHF.